Following are 19 T cell receptor beta chains from one sample sequenced in a study of radiation and T cells in renal cell carcinoma. TCRdb keeps only in-frame clones here, not all; method: immunoSEQ multiplex PCR. The table has around 170,000 clones, 88% seen once. The time point denotes: blood 4 weeks post-SBRT, at nephrectomy. Indicated treatment: 15 Gy SBRT to primary tumor, nephrectomy 4 weeks later. The sequencing here drew on blood, taken from a patient whose treatment included radiotherapy and nephrectomy. The receptors derive from a woman aged 45-65 years with renal cell carcinoma.

In this sample, this clone turned up once. The CDR3 coding sequence is TGTGCCAGCAGCCCCAGGGGGACCCGGAACATTCAGTACTTC. Translation gives CASSPRGTRNIQYF. The V gene is TRBV5-6, the J gene TRBJ2-4; 7 nucleotides agree with TRBD1. From germline, CDR1 is SGHDT and CDR2 YYEEEE. CDR3 size: 14 residues. V was pared by 4 bases and J by 7 bases, with 8 bases of the junction left unmatched.

V and J are TRBV6-5 and TRBJ1-2; TRBD1 aligns across 7 bases. The length of the CDR3 is 13 residues. Trimming took 6 bases from V and 2 from J; bases not matched to a gene: 3. Germline lookup yields CDR1 MNHEY and CDR2 SVGAGI. The CDR3 region has the DNA TGTGCCAGCAGCCAGGGACAGAACTATGGCTACACCTTC. Amino acids: CASSQGQNYGYTF.

V is TRBV14 and J is TRBJ1-3; TRBD1 matches at 7 bases. The CDR3 extends over 15 amino acids. Losses at the gene ends were 8 bases for V and 0 bases for J; bases not matched to a gene: 7. Germline V gene lookup returns CDR1 SGHDN and CDR2 FVKESK. The CDR3 sequence: CASSSGGFSGNTIYF. CDR3 DNA sequence: TGTGCCAGCTCGTCAGGGGGGTTCTCTGGAAACACCATATATTTT.

This chain uses TRBV5-6 with TRBJ2-1, with 8 bases aligning to TRBD2. Germline CDR1 SGHDT, CDR2 YYEEEE. The ends lost 2 bases at V and 0 bases at J; junction bases unmatched: 4. The CDR3 is 16 residues long. In DNA, the CDR3 is TGTGCCAGCAGCTTATACGGGGGGGCCTCCTACAATGAGCAGTTCTTC. Residues: CASSLYGGASYNEQFF.

This clone was detected a few times. CDR3: CASSPLGAPGDIQYF. CDR3 coding DNA: TGTGCCAGCAGTCCCCTCGGGGCACCGGGGGACATTCAGTACTTC. The rearrangement links TRBV27 to TRBJ2-4; maybe TRBD2 (6 bases). CDR3 size: 15 residues. With 5 bases removed from V and 8 bases from J, the gap between germline ends came to 19 bases. Germline V gene lookup returns CDR1 MNHEY and CDR2 SMNVEV (reference sequence).

V gene TRBV7-2 combines with J gene TRBJ1-4, with 10 nucleotides matching TRBD1. The V gene end was trimmed by 10 bases and the J gene end by 1 base; junction bases not matched to a gene: 3. This CDR3 is 14 amino acids long. The germline gives CDR1 SGHTA, CDR2 FQGNSA. CDR3 in amino acids: CAIRTGGTNEKLFF. The CDR3 DNA follows: TGTGCCATTCGGACAGGGGGAACTAATGAAAAACTGTTTTTT.

This rearrangement joins TRBV5-1 to TRBJ2-7; 13 nucleotides match TRBD2. V lost 4 bases to trimming and J lost 3 bases; unmatched junction nucleotides: 7. Germline V gene sequence: CDR1 SGHRS, CDR2 YFSETQ. The CDR3 is made up of 16 amino acids. CDR3 sequence reads: CASSPTRLAGGYEQYF. CDR3 in DNA: TGCGCCAGCAGCCCTACTCGACTAGCGGGGGGCTACGAGCAGTACTTC.

The count of this clone is one. The rearrangement joins TRBV7-9 to TRBJ1-1, with no clear D. V dropped 5 bases and J dropped 8 bases, with 15 bases sitting between them. CDR3 size: 13 residues. Germline CDR1 reads SEHNR; CDR2 reads FQNEAQ (reference sequence). The CDR3 DNA reads as TGTGCCAGCAGCCCGCTCACGGTTTCAGAAGCTTTCTTT. Protein product: CASSPLTVSEAFF. Filled out from reference TRBV7-9 and TRBJ1-1, the complete variable domain reads DTGVSQNPRHKITKRGQNVTFRCDPISEHNRLYWYRQTLGQGPEFLTYFQNEAQLEKSRLLSDRFSAERPKGSFSTLEIQRTEQGDSAMYLCASSPLTVSEAFFGQGTRLTVV.

V is TRBV15 and J is TRBJ1-2; D is undetermined. Germline lookup yields CDR1 LNHNV and CDR2 YYDKDF (reference sequence). V dropped 4 bases and J dropped 8 bases, with 17 bases sitting between them. The length of the CDR3 is 14 residues. The CDR3 region is CATSNPSTVIGYTF. DNA of the CDR3: TGTGCCACCAGCAATCCTTCGACGGTTATCGGCTACACCTTC.

V gene TRBV18 combines with J gene TRBJ1-2; weak D call: TRBD1 (5 bases). V dropped 2 bases and J dropped 4 bases, with 11 bases sitting between them. The V gene's germline CDR1 is KGHSH and CDR2 LQKENI. The CDR3 loop spans 14 amino acids. CDR3 nucleotides: TGTGCCAGCTCACCAGAGGGGCTGGGCTATGGCTACACCTTC. Its translation: CASSPEGLGYGYTF.

The chain combines TRBV18 with TRBJ2-6; 7 nucleotides match TRBD1. J gave up 0 bases and V 3 bases, and 5 bases lay outside the gene matches. Germline V gene lookup returns CDR1 KGHSH and CDR2 LQKENI. CDR3 length: 17 residues. CDR3 residues: CASSPGQESSGANVLTF. The CDR3 DNA sequence: TGTGCCAGCTCACCCGGACAGGAGAGCTCTGGGGCCAACGTCCTGACTTTC.

This chain links TRBV4-2 with TRBJ2-3; D is unclear. Germline loops: CDR1 LGHNA, CDR2 YNFKEQ. Trimming removed 3 bases at V and 5 bases at J, with 6 bases between. This CDR3 is built from 12 residues. DNA of the CDR3: TGTGCCAGCAGCCAGAGGAGAGATACGCAGTATTTT. It yields the protein CASSQRRDTQYF.

This chain uses TRBV30 with TRBJ2-6; TRBD1 matches at 9 bases. This CDR3 comprises 16 residues. The germline V gene has CDR1 GTSNPN and CDR2 SVGIG (reference sequence). Germline trimming cut 5 bases from V and 2 bases from J; bases unmatched to any gene: 7. This chain's CDR3 is CAWGEDRGPGANVLTF. The CDR3 DNA is TGTGCCTGGGGAGAGGACAGGGGACCTGGGGCCAACGTCCTGACTTTC.

CDR3 in amino acids: CASTPPGGHTEAFF. The CDR3 nucleotides read TGTGCCAGCACCCCCCCGGGGGGCCACACTGAAGCTTTCTTT. The chain couples TRBV25-1 to TRBJ1-1; D is perhaps TRBD1 (6 bases). This CDR3 has 14 residues. CDR1 and CDR2 from the germline V gene are MGHDK and SYGVNS. V shed 7 bases and J shed 3 bases, with 15 bases lying between them. Using reference TRBV25-1 and TRBJ1-1 for the parts outside the CDR3, the full variable domain is EADIYQTPRYLVIGTGKKITLECSQTMGHDKMYWYQQDPGMELHLIHYSYGVNSTEKGDLSSESTVSRIRTEHFPLTLESARPSHTSQYLCASTPPGGHTEAFFGQGTRLTVV.

V usage is TRBV7-9 and J usage is TRBJ2-1; 9 bases line up with TRBD2. There are 16 residues in the CDR3. V dropped 5 bases and J dropped 9; count of bases not matched to a gene: 14. Looked up from germline, CDR1 is SEHNR and CDR2 is FQNEAQ (reference sequence). As DNA, the CDR3 is TGTGCCAGCAGCCAATCTAGGGCGGGGGGGCTGAGTGAGCAGTTCTTC. Protein: CASSQSRAGGLSEQFF.

This chain uses TRBV5-1 with TRBJ1-2, with 9 positions matching TRBD1. With V trimmed by 0 bases and J by 0 bases, 3 bases remained unmatched. The CDR3 spans 16 residues. The germline gives CDR1 SGHRS, CDR2 YFSETQ. The CDR3 reads CASSLAYRGPNYGYTF. The CDR3 bases are TGCGCCAGCAGCTTGGCTTACAGGGGGCCTAACTATGGCTACACCTTC.

The gene calls are TRBV19 and TRBJ1-5; D is perhaps TRBD1 (5 bases). V was cut by 1 base and J by 4 bases, with 11 bases left in between. The CDR3 spans 15 residues. Germline V gene data show CDR1 as LNHDA and CDR2 as SQIVND (reference sequence). The CDR3 sequence: CASSIGRQPNQPQHF. DNA of the CDR3: TGTGCCAGTAGTATAGGGAGACAGCCAAATCAGCCCCAGCATTTT.

This chain's CDR3 is CASSPGTGGTGELFF. CDR3 DNA sequence: TGTGCCAGCAGCCCAGGGACAGGGGGCACCGGGGAGCTGTTTTTT. V gene TRBV9 combines with J gene TRBJ2-2; 11 nucleotides line up with TRBD1. Germline V gene lookup returns CDR1 SGDLS and CDR2 YYNGEE. Trimming at V came to 4 bases and at J to 4 bases, leaving 3 bases not matched to a gene. This CDR3 is 15 amino acids long.

In DNA form, the CDR3 reads TGTGCCAGCAGCGCCGAGAACAGGGTGAATGGCTACACCTTC. This encodes CASSAENRVNGYTF. The chain carries TRBV9 and TRBJ1-2; possible D gene TRBD1, 6 bases. Germline CDR1 SGDLS, CDR2 YYNGEE. CDR3 length: 14 amino acids. V was shortened by 3 bases and J by 6 bases, with 15 bases between the two germline ends.